This T cell receptor beta chain was sequenced during a study of T cells expressing NK-cell markers. As for the study in general: Sequenced donors, eight in total, included seven who were HCMV-seropositive and one who was seronegative.

TCR beta cDNA was made by 5'RACE template switching with UMIs. Reprocessing the 5' RACE reads, TCRdb reports a single entry for every CDR3 protein and omits DNA. Its listing shows 500,000 or so distinct CDR3 sequences. The germline V gene has CDR1 MGHDK and CDR2 SYGVNS. The CDR3 runs to 14 residues. Study results and limitations: In four donors, these clonotypes also led the CD3+CD56-NKG2C+ fraction. The contribution of dominant NKG2C+ clonotypes to CD8+ T cells in six or seven donors was 1.0-7.0%.

About this clonotype: The antigen is unknown.

The sequence was obtained from a man younger than 30 in good health. This rearrangement joins TRBV25-1 to TRBJ2-7; TCRdb outputs TRBD1, but without DNA this stays unchecked. The sequencing input was blood T cells: a sorted CD56 or NKG2C T cell subset, CD4+ or CD8+ T cells, or bulk PBMC T cells (not recorded which). CDR3 sequence: CASSPGQGAYEQYF.